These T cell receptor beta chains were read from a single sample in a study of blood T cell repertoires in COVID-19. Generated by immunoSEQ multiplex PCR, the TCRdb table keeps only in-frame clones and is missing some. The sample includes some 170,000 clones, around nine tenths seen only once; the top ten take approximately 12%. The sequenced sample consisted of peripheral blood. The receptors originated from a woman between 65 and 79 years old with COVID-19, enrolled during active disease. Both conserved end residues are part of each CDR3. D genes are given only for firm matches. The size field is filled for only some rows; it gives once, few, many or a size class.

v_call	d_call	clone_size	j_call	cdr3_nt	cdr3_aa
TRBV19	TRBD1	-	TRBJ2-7	TGTGCCAGTAGTAGGGGACAGCGTTCTGCCGAGCAGTACTTC	CASSRGQRSAEQYF
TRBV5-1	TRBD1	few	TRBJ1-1	TGCGCCAGCAGCCAAACAGGGGGCAATAGGAACACTGAAGCTTTCTTT	CASSQTGGNRNTEAFF
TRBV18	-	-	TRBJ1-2	TGTGCCAGCTCCAGGTCACAGTCCTATGGCTACACCTTC	CASSRSQSYGYTF
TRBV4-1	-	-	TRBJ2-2	TGCGCCAGCAGCCAAGTTTTACTTCCCGGGGAGCTGTTTTTT	CASSQVLLPGELFF
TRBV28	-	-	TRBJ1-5	TGTGCCAGCAGTTTGGGCACCGTCAATCAGCCCCAGCATTTT	CASSLGTVNQPQHF
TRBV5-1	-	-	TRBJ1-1	TGCGCCAGCAGCTCCGCATGGGCTACTGAAGCTTTCTTT	CASSSAWATEAFF
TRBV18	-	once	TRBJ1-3	TGTGCCAGCTCACGAGACAAATCTGGAAACACCATATATTTT	CASSRDKSGNTIYF
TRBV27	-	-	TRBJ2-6	TGTGCCAGCAGTTTATCCTACTCTGGGGCCAACGTCCTGACTTTC	CASSLSYSGANVLTF
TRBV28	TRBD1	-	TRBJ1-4	TGTGCCAGCAGTTTATCCCTGACAGGGGGGGTAGTTGAACTGTTTTTT	CASSLSLTGGVVELFF
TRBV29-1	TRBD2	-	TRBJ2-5	TGCAGCGTTGAAGTACCTAGCGGGAGTGAGACCCAGTACTTC	CSVEVPSGSETQYF
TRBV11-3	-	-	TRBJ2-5	TGTGCCAGCAGCTTAGTCCAGCAAGAGACCCAGTACTTC	CASSLVQQETQYF
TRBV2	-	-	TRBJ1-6	TGTGCCAGCAGGTTGGAGCAGTCACCCCTCCACTTT	CASRLEQSPLHF
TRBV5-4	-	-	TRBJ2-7	TGTGCCAGCAGCTTGTCGAGTAGCGGCCCCTACGAGCAGTACTTC	CASSLSSSGPYEQYF
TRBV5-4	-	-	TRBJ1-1	TGTGCCAGCAGCCAGGGACAATTGAACACTGAAGCTTTCTTT	CASSQGQLNTEAFF
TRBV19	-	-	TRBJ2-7	TGTGCCAGTAGTATGGCCCACGGTCAGGGTTCCTACGAGCAGTACTTC	CASSMAHGQGSYEQYF
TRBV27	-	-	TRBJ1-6	TGTGCCAGCAGTACGAGGGTCTATAATTCACCCCTCCACTTT	CASSTRVYNSPLHF
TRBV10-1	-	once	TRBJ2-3	TGCGCCAGCAGTACGGGCACAGATACGCAGTATTTT	CASSTGTDTQYF